One sample yielded the 3 T cell receptor beta chains listed below, sequenced in a study of T cell responses to AZD1222 COVID-19 vaccine. The data were produced by immunoSEQ multiplex PCR, yet TCRdb's version contains in-frame clones alone and is incomplete. This table holds around 200,000 clones, approximately 94% found once. Sample: peripheral blood, taken 28 days after the second AZD1222 dose. The origin of the receptors is an adult who received the AZD1222 COVID-19 vaccine.

This clone was counted a single time. This chain connects TRBV23-1 to TRBJ2-4; 7 nucleotides align to TRBD1. TRBV23-1 qualifies as an ORF whose function is uncertain. The junction had 14 bases not matched to a gene; V was cut back by 2 bases and J by 10 bases. This CDR3 contains 16 residues. The CDR3 nucleotides read TGCGCCAGCAGTCAACCTGACAGGGACAACCTAACGATTCAGTACTTC. It specifies CASSQPDRDNLTIQYF.

The rearrangement links TRBV7-9 to TRBJ1-1; possible D gene TRBD1, 5 bases. V lost 4 bases, J lost 7 bases, and 10 bases lay in between. This CDR3 has 12 residues. Germline lookup yields CDR1 SEHNR and CDR2 FQNEAQ (reference sequence). The CDR3 protein is CASSSLTDEAFF. CDR3 bases: TGTGCCAGCAGCTCGTTGACAGATGAAGCTTTCTTT.

The rearrangement uses TRBV15 and TRBJ1-2; 9 nucleotides match TRBD1. CDR3 length: 14 amino acids. The germline V gene has CDR1 LNHNV and CDR2 YYDKDF (reference sequence). Trimming took 6 bases from V and 3 from J; bases not matched to a gene: 5. The DNA for the CDR3 is TGTGCCACCAGAAGGACAGGGGAAGACTATGGCTACACCTTC. It specifies CATRRTGEDYGYTF.